This TCR beta chain was documented in a study of CXCR3-negative and CXCR3-positive naive CD8 T cells. Study results and caveats: Similar TRBV-TRBJ gene usage was seen in naive CXCR3-negative and CXCR3-positive cells, but not in memory cells. In CXCR3-positive naive cells, the TRB CDR3s were more hydrophobic than in CXCR3-negative naive cells.

Germline V gene data show CDR1 as MNHEY and CDR2 as SVGAGI. The length of the CDR3 is 17 residues. In preparing the TRB cDNA libraries, 5' RACE with UMI labels was used. Reanalyzing the 5' RACE reads, TCRdb keeps one entry per CDR3 protein, without DNA. The sample totals 100,000 to 150,000 distinct CDR3 sequences; its top ten clones hold approximately 0.51%. Notes on this clonotype: The antigen remains undetermined.

This chain connects TRBV6-5 to TRBJ1-1; TCRdb indicates TRBD1, and absent DNA this call remains unverified. The sequencing input was naive CXCR3- CD8+ T cells from blood. Subset noted: CD45RO-CCR7+CD27+CD95- naive CD8+ T cells lacking CXCR3 (TNR3-). The TCR comes from a human donor in good health. Some clones in this sample may be carry-over from other donors' samples. This CDR3 is CASTPLPLNRERPEAFF.